This TCR beta chain was found in a study of blood T cell repertoires in COVID-19. Looking at the study overall: Whether acute or convalescent, the COVID-19 samples came from the United States, Italy and Spain. From T cells, B-cell-depleted T cells, or PBMCs came the material, which was cDNA or gDNA.

The length of the CDR3 is 15 residues. Germline CDR1 reads LGHNA; CDR2 reads YSLEER. V lost 4 bases, J lost 2 bases, and 5 bases stayed unmatched. Original data processing: Amplifying reference gene primers gave estimates of nucleated cell counts. Some clones are missing from TCRdb's copy, which holds only in-frame ones; the method was immunoSEQ multiplex PCR. That table is the source of V, J and clone size, and D and trimming were worked out from the DNA. The data contain roughly 260,000 clones, roughly 84% of them singletons. The specimen was peripheral blood. The TCR was taken from a woman aged 18-30 years with acute or convalescent COVID-19. V is TRBV4-3 and J is TRBJ2-5; the match to TRBD2 covers 9 bases. DNA for the CDR3: TGCGCCAGCAGCCCAAGCGGGAGGATTCAAGAGACCCAGTACTTC. The encoded protein is CASSPSGRIQETQYF.